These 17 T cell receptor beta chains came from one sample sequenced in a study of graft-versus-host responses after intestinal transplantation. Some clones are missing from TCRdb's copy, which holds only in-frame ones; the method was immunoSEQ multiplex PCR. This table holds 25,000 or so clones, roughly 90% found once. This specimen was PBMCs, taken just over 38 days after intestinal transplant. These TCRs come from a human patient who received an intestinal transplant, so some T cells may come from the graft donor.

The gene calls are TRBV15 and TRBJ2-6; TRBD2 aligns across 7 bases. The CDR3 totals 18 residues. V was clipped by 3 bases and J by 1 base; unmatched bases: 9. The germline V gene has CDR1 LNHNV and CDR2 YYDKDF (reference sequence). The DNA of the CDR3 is TGTGCCACCAGCAGTAGGATCTCCGGGGGGTCTGGGGCCAACGTCCTGACTTTC. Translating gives CATSSRISGGSGANVLTF.

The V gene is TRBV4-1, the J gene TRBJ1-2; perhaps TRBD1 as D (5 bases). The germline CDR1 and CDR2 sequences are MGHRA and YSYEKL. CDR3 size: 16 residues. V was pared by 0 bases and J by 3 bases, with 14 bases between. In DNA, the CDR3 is TGCGCCAGCAGCCAAGACCGGATAGGGGACCACTATGGCTACACCTTC. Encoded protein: CASSQDRIGDHYGYTF.

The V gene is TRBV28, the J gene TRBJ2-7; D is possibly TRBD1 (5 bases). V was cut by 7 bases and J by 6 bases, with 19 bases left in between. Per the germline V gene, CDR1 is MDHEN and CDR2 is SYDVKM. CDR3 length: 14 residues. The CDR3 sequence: CASTQATDKPEQYF. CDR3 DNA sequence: TGTGCCAGCACGCAAGCGACAGACAAGCCCGAGCAGTACTTC.

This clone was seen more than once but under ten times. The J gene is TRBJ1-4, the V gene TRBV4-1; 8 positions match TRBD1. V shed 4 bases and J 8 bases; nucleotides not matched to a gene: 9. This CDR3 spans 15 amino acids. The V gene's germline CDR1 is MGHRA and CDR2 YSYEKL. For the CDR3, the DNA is TGCGCCAGCAGCCTCCTGGACAGGGTGGAGGAAAAACTGTTTTTT. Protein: CASSLLDRVEEKLFF.

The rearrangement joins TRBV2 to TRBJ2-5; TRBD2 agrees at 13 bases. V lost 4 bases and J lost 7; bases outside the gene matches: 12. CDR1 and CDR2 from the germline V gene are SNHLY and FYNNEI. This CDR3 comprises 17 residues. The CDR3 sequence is CASSADILAGGPGTQYF. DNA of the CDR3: TGTGCCAGCAGTGCGGACATACTAGCGGGAGGGCCTGGGACCCAGTACTTC.

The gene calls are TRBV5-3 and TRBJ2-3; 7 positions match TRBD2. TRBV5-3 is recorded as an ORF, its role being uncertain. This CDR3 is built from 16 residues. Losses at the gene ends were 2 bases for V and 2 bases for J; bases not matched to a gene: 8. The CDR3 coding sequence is TGTGCCAGAAGCTTCCGGCGGGAGCGATCCACAGATACGCAGTATTTT. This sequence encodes CARSFRRERSTDTQYF.

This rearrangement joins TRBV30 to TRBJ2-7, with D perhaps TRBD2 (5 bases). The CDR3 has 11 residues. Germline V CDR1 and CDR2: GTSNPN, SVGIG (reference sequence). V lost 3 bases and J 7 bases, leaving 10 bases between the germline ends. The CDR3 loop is CAWSPGGEQYF. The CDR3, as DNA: TGTGCCTGGAGCCCGGGCGGGGAGCAGTACTTC.

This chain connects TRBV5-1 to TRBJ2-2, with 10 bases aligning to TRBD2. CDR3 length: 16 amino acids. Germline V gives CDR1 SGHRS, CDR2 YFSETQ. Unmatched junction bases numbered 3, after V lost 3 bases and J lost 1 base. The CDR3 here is CASSSLAGVNTGELFF. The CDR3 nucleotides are TGCGCCAGCAGCTCCCTAGCGGGAGTGAACACCGGGGAGCTGTTTTTT.

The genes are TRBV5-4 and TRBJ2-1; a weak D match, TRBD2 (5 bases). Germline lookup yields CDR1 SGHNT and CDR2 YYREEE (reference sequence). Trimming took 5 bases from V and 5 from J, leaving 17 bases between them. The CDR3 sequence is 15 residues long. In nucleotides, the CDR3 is TGTGCCAGCAGATCGGCGGGTAAGCGAGACAATGAGCAGTTCTTC. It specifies CASRSAGKRDNEQFF.

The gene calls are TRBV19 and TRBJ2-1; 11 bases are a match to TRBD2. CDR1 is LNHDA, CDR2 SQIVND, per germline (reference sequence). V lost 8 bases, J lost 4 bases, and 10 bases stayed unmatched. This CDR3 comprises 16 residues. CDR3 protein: CASLPGTSGPYNEQFF. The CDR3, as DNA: TGTGCCAGTCTTCCCGGGACTAGCGGCCCATACAATGAGCAGTTCTTC.

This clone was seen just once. CDR3 loop: CASREFTGHYSYEQYF. As DNA, the CDR3 is TGCGCCAGCAGGGAGTTTACAGGGCACTACTCCTACGAGCAGTACTTC. This chain connects TRBV5-1 to TRBJ2-7, with D maybe TRBD1 (6 bases). V lost 5 bases, J lost 0 bases, and 18 bases lay in between. Germline V lookup: CDR1 SGHRS, CDR2 YFSETQ. The CDR3 spans 16 residues.

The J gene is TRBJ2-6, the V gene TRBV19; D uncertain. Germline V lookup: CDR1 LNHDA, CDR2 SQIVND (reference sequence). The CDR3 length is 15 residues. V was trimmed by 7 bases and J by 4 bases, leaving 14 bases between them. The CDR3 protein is CASTPQRSGANVLTF. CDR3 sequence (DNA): TGTGCCAGTACCCCACAGAGGTCGGGGGCCAACGTCCTGACTTTC.

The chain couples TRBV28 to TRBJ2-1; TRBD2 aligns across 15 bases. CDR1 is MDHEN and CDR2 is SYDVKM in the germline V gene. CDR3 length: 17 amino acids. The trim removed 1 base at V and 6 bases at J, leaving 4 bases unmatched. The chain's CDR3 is CASSLYWTSGRANEQFF. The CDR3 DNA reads TGTGCCAGCAGTTTATATTGGACTAGCGGGAGGGCCAATGAGCAGTTCTTC.

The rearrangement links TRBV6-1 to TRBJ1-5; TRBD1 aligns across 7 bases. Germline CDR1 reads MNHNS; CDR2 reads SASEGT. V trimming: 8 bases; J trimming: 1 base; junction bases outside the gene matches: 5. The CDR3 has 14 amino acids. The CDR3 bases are TGTGCCAGCGCCACAGGGGCCAGCAATCAGCCCCAGCATTTT. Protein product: CASATGASNQPQHF.

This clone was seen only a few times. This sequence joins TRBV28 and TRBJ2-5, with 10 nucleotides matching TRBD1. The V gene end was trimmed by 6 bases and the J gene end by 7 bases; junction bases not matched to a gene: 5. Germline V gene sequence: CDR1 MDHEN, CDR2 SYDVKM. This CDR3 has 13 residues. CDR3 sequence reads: CASRTGGAGTQYF. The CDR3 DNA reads TGTGCCAGCAGGACAGGGGGCGCAGGGACCCAGTACTTC. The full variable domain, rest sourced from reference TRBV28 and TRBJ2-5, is DVKVTQSSRYLVKRTGEKVFLECVQDMDHENMFWYRQDPGLGLRLIYFSYDVKMKEKGDIPEGYSVSREKKERFSLILESASTNQTSMYLCASRTGGAGTQYFGPGTRLLVL.

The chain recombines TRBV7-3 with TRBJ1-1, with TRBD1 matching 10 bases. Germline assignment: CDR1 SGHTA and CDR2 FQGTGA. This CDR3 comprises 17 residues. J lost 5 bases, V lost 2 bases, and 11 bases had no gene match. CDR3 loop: CASSLGRQGAQRTEAFF. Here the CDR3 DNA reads TGTGCCAGCAGCTTAGGGAGACAGGGGGCGCAAAGGACTGAAGCTTTCTTT.

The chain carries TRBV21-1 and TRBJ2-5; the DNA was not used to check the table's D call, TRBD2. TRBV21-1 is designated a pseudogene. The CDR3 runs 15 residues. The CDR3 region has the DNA TGTGCCAGCAGCAAGACTAGCGGGAGAGGAGAGACCCAGTACTTC. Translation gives CASSKTSGRGETQYF.